This T cell receptor beta chain originates from a study of regulatory T cells in long-lasting Graves disease. Study-level background: Antithyroid drugs had been given to newly diagnosed Graves' patients for under 3 months. Study conclusions and caveats: Newly diagnosed patients had higher TCR diversity than persistent Graves' patients did.

Noted time point: newly diagnosed GD, antithyroid drugs for less than 3 months. Isolated PBMC RNA provided the starting material for the TCR library. Construction of TCR beta libraries relied on iRepertoire HTBI primers and on Arm-PCR targeting CDR3 regions. TCRdb called the multiplex PCR reads again in MiXCR, with one record for every CDR3 protein. The sample lists roughly 430,000 distinct CDR3 sequences; about 17% were seen once. Concerning this clonotype itself: Its antigen is not identified. A read error is the likely source, as a far larger clone sits one nucleotide away.

Deletions cut 1 base from V and 8 bases from J, with 17 bases between. From germline, CDR1 is SGHTA and CDR2 FQGNSA. The CDR3 extends over 15 amino acids. These records were also assigned to another study, of T cells in Graves' hyperthyroidism and ophthalmopathy. Turning to that study: Blood held most thyroid clonotypes expanded above 0.001 frequency.

The sample was peripheral blood mononuclear cells (PBMCs), taken at new diagnosis, from a patient treated with antithyroid drugs. The origin of this receptor is a woman in her twenties or thirties with Graves disease. This chain uses TRBV7-2 with TRBJ1-1, with D perhaps TRBD1 (5 bases). This CDR3 is CASSLEDMAWGEAFF. CDR3 sequence (DNA): TGTGCCAGCAGCTTAGAGGACATGGCCTGGGGAGAAGCTTTCTTT.